These 5 T cell receptor beta chains were all obtained from the same sample, sequenced in a study of cytomegalovirus exposure and HLA in healthy donors. Amplification used 60 Vbeta primers and 13 Jbeta primers. Sequencing was performed with immunoSEQ multiplex PCR; in TCRdb, only in-frame clones are kept and a portion is missing. This sample has roughly 170,000 clones, with over 70% found just once. Sample: PBMCs. These receptors were taken from a woman in her thirties in good health and CMV-seronegative.

The chain joins TRBV4-3 to TRBJ2-7; tentative D call: TRBD1 (5 bases). The CDR3 runs to 14 residues. Trimming removed 3 bases from V and 2 bases from J, with 11 bases in between. Germline CDR1 and CDR2: LGHNA and YSLEER. The CDR3 spells CASSQSTGPYEQYF. The CDR3 DNA follows: TGCGCCAGCAGCCAGAGTACAGGACCCTACGAGCAGTACTTC.

This chain joins TRBV5-1 and TRBJ1-2; TRBD1 matches 10 bases. CDR3 length: 14 amino acids. Germline CDR1 reads SGHRS; CDR2 reads YFSETQ. The V and J ends lost 0 bases and 10 bases, in that order; junction bases with no gene match: 6. Here the CDR3 DNA reads TGCGCCAGCAGCTTGGACGGACAGGGGGATGTCTACACCTTC. This encodes CASSLDGQGDVYTF.

The chain links TRBV7-9 to TRBJ2-1, with TRBD1 matching over 12 bases. The CDR3 length is 17 residues. CDR1 SEHNR and CDR2 FQNEAQ come from the germline V gene (reference sequence). J lost 10 bases, V lost 4 bases, and 14 bases had no gene match. CDR3 in amino acids: CASSWTGTGGPFGEQFF. The CDR3 region has the DNA TGTGCCAGCAGCTGGACCGGGACAGGGGGCCCATTTGGGGAGCAGTTCTTC.

The chain links TRBV6-1 to TRBJ2-3; D might be TRBD1 (5 bases). Germline-derived CDR1 and CDR2 are MNHNS and SASEGT. The CDR3 consists of 17 residues. Deletions cut 0 bases from V and 1 base from J, with 14 bases between. CDR3 sequence: CASSEASAGAGTDTQYF. As DNA, the CDR3 is TGTGCCAGCAGTGAAGCTTCCGCTGGGGCGGGCACAGATACGCAGTATTTT.

The CDR3 sequence: CASSQEGSLAGGVNEQFF. The CDR3 DNA follows: TGCGCCAGCAGCCAAGAGGGATCCCTTGCGGGAGGGGTCAATGAGCAGTTCTTC. The chain employs TRBV4-1 and TRBJ2-1; 9 nucleotides match TRBD2. Trimming removed 0 bases from V and 6 bases from J; junction bases left unmatched: 12. Germline CDR1 and CDR2: MGHRA and YSYEKL. This CDR3 is 18 amino acids long.